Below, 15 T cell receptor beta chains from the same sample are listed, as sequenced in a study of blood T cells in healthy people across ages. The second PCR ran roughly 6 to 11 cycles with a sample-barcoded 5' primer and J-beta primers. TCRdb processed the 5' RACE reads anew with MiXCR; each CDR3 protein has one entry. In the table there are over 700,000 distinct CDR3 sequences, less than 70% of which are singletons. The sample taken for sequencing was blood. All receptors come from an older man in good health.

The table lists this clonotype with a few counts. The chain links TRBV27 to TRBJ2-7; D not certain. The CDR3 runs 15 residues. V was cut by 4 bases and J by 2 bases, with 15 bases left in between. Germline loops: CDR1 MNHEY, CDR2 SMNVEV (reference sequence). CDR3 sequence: CASSSLVGLTYEQYF. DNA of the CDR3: TGTGCCAGCAGTTCATTGGTGGGCCTAACCTACGAGCAGTACTTC.

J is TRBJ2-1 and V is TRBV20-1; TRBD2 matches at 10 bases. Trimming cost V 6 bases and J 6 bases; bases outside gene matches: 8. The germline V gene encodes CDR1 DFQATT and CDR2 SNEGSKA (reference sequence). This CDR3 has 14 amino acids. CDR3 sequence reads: CSAKTSGYPNEQFF. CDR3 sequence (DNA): TGCAGTGCCAAGACTAGCGGGTATCCCAATGAGCAGTTCTTC.

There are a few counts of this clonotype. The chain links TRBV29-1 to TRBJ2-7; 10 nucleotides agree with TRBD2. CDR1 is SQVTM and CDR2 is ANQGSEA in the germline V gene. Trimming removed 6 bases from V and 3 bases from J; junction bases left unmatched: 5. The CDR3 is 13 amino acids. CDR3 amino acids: CSVGGLANYEQYF. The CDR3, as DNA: TGCAGCGTCGGGGGACTAGCGAACTACGAGCAGTACTTC.

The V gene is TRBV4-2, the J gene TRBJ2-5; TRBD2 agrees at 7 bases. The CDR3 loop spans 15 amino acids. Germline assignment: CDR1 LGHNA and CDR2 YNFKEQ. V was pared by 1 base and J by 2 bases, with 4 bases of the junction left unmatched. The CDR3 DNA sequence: TGTGCCAGCAGCCAAGGAAAGGGAGGGCAAGAGACCCAGTACTTC. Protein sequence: CASSQGKGGQETQYF.

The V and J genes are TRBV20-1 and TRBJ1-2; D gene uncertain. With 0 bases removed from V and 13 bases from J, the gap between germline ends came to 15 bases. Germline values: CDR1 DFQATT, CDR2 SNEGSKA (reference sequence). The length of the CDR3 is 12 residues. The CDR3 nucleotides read TGCAGTGCTAGAGATGAACAAACCCTTTTCACCTTC. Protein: CSARDEQTLFTF.

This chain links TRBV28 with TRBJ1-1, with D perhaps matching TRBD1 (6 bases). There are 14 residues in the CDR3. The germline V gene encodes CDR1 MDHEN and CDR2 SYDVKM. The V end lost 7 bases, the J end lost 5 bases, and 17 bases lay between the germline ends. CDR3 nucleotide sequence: TGTGCCAGCACTAAAGGGGGGGCCGGGACTGAAGCTTTCTTT. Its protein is CASTKGGAGTEAFF.

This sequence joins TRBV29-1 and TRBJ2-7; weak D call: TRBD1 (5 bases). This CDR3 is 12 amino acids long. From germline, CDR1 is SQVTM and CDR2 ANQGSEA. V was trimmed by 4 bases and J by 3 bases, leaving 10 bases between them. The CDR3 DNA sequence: TGCAGCGTTGCGCGGACAAACTACGAGCAGTACTTC. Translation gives CSVARTNYEQYF.

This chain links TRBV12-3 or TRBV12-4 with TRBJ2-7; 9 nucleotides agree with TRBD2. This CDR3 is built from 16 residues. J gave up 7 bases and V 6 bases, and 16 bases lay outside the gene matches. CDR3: CASSKGAGGYYNEQYF. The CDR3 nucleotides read TGTGCCAGCAGCAAGGGGGCGGGAGGGTACTACAATGAGCAGTACTTC.

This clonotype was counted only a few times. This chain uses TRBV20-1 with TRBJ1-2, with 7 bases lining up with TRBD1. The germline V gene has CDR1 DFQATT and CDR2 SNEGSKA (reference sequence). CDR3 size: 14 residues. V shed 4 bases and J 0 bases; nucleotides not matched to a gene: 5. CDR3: CSATPTGTNYGYTF. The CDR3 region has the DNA TGCAGTGCTACCCCGACAGGGACTAACTATGGCTACACCTTC.

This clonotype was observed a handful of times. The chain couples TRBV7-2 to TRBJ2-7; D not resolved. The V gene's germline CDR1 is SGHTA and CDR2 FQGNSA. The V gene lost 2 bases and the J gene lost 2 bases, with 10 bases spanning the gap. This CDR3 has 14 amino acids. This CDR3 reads CASSLSGVTYEQYF. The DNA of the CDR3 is TGTGCCAGCAGCTTATCTGGCGTTACCTACGAGCAGTACTTC.

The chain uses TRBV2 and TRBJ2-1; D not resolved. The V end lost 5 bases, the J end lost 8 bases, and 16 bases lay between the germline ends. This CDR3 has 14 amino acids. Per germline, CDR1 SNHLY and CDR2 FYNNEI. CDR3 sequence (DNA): TGTGCCAGCAGTAACTTAATGGGCCAACATGAGCAGTTCTTC. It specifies CASSNLMGQHEQFF.

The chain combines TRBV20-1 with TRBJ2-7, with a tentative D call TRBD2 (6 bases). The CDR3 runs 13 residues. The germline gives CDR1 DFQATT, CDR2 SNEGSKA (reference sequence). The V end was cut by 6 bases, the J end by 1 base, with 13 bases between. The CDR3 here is CSAPGGASYEQYF. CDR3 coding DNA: TGCAGTGCCCCAGGAGGGGCATCCTACGAGCAGTACTTC.

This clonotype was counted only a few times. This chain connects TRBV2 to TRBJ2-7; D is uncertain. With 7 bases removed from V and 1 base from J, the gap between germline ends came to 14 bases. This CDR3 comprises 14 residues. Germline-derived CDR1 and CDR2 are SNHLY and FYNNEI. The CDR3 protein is CASTSSVHSYEQYF. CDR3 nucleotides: TGTGCCAGCACTTCAAGTGTCCATTCCTACGAGCAGTACTTC.

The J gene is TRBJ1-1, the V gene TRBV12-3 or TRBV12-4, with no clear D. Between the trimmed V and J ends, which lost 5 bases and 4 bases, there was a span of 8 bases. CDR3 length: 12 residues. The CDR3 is CASSRKGTEAFF. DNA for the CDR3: TGTGCCAGCAGTCGAAAGGGCACTGAAGCTTTCTTT.

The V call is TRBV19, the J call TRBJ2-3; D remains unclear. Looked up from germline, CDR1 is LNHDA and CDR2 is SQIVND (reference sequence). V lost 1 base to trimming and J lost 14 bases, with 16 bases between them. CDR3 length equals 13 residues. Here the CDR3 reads CASSIAKGGYAYF. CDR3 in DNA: TGTGCCAGTAGTATAGCCAAGGGTGGCTACGCGTATTTT. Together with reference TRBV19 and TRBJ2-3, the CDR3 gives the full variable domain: DGGITQSPKYLFRKEGQNVTLSCEQNLNHDAMYWYRQDPGQGLRLIYYSQIVNDFQKGDIAEGYSVSREKKESFPLTVTSAQKNPTAFYLCASSIAKGGYAYFGPGTRLTVL.